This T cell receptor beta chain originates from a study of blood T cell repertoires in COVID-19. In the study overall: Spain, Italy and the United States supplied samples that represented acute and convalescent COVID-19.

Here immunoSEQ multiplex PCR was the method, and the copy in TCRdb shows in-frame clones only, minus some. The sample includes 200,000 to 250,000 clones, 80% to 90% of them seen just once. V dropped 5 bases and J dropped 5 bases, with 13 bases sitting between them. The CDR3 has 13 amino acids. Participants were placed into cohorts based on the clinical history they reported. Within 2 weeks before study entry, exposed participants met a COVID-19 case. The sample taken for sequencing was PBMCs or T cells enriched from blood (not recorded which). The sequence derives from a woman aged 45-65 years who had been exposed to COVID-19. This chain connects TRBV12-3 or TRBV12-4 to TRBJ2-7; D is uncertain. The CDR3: CASSPALGNEQYF. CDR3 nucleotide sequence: TGTGCCAGCAGTCCAGCGCTCGGAAACGAGCAGTACTTC.